This T cell receptor (beta chain) was sequenced during a study of blood T cell repertoires in COVID-19. Measured with immunoSEQ multiplex PCR; TCRdb has only the in-frame clones, and not every one. The data show approximately 300,000 clones, more than 85% seen once. As concerns this clone: It may be a read error: a sequence one base away is much more abundant.

This clonotype was sampled from a woman aged 25 to 39 who had been exposed to COVID-19. Material: PBMCs or T cells enriched from blood (not recorded which).

CDR3 nucleotides: TGTGCCAGCAGCTTACAGGGTTATAGCAATCAGCCCCAGCATTTT. It codes for CASSLQGYSNQPQHF. The J gene is TRBJ1-5, the V gene TRBV7-9; D might be TRBD1 (5 bases). Germline loops: CDR1 SEHNR, CDR2 FQNEAQ (reference sequence). The CDR3 consists of 15 residues. V was trimmed by 2 bases and J by 0 bases, leaving 8 bases between them.